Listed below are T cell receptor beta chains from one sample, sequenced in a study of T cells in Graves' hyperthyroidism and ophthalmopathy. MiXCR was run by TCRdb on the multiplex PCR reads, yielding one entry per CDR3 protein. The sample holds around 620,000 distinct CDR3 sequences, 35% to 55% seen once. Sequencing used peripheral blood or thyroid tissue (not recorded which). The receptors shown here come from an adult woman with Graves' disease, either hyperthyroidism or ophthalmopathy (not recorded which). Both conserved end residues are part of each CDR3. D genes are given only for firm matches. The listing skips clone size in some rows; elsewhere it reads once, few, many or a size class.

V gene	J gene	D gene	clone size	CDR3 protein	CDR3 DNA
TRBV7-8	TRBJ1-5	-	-	CASSLAIRDSAHQHF	TGTGCCAGCAGCTTAGCGATACGGGACTCAGCGCATCAGCATTTT
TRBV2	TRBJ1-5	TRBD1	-	CASSGALVVNRDRGNQPQHF	TGTGCCAGCAGTGGAGCCTTAGTTGTCAACCGGGACAGGGGCAATCAGCCCCAGCATTTT
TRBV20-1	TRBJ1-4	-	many	CSARDLRGAWEKLFF	TGCAGTGCTAGAGATCTCAGGGGCGCTTGGGAAAAACTGTTTTTT
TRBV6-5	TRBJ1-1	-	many	CASSYGGRDFTEAFF	TGTGCCAGCAGTTACGGCGGGCGGGACTTCACTGAAGCTTTCTTT
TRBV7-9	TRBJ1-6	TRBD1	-	CASSPGTGGYNSPLHF	TGTGCCAGCAGCCCAGGGACAGGGGGTTATAATTCACCCCTCCACTTT
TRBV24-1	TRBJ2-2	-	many	CATSGGMGSGELFF	TGTGCCACCAGTGGAGGCATGGGTTCCGGGGAGCTGTTTTTT
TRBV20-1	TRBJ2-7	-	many	CSARDLGGRFYEQYF	TGCAGTGCTAGAGACTTGGGGGGCAGGTTCTACGAGCAGTACTTC
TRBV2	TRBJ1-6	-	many	CASSRSSSYNSPLHF	TGTGCCAGCAGCCGATCAAGCTCCTATAATTCACCCCTCCACTTT
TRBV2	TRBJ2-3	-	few	CASSENRGPDTQYF	TGTGCCAGCAGTGAGAATCGCGGCCCAGATACGCAGTATTTT
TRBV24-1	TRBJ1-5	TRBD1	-	CAWSAQTGGGQMGNQPQHF	TGTGCCTGGAGTGCCCAGACAGGGGGCGGACAAATGGGCAATCAGCCCCAGCATTTT
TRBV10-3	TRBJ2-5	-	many	CAISESRTAQETQYF	TGTGCCATCAGTGAGTCCCGGACAGCTCAAGAGACCCAGTACTTC
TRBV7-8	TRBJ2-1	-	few	CASSSGRNNEQFF	TGTGCCAGCAGCTCAGGACGGAACAATGAGCAGTTCTTC
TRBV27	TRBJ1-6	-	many	CASSPPRWTTGPLHF	TGTGCCAGCAGTCCCCCTCGATGGACTACAGGACCCCTCCACTTT
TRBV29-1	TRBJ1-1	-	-	CSLGTANTEAFF	TGCAGCTTAGGGACGGCGAACACTGAAGCTTTCTTT
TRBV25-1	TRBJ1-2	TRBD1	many	CASSDTGTDYGYTF	TGTGCCAGCAGTGATACGGGGACAGACTATGGCTACACCTTC
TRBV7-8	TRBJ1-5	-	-	CASSLTGVYSNQPQHF	TGTGCCAGCAGCTTAACCGGGGTCTATAGCAATCAGCCCCAGCATTTT
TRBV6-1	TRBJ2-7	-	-	CASTYSTQGPSYEQYF	TGTGCCAGCACGTACAGCACACAGGGTCCTTCCTACGAGCAGTACTTC
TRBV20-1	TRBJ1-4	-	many	CSARTPKEEKLFF	TGCAGTGCCCGAACCCCGAAGGAAGAAAAACTGTTTTTT
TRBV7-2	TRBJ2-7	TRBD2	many	CASSFLAGLFYEQYF	TGTGCCAGCAGCTTCCTAGCGGGACTTTTTTACGAGCAGTACTTC
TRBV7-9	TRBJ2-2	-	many	CASSPRPGNRSGELFF	TGTGCCAGCAGCCCCAGGCCAGGGAACAGGTCCGGGGAGCTGTTTTTT
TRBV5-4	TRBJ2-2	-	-	CASSLGVTPGELFF	TGTGCCAGCAGCTTGGGAGTGACACCCGGGGAGCTGTTTTTT
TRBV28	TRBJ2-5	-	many	CASSLGDGSQYF	TGTGCCAGCAGTTTGGGGGACGGATCCCAGTACTTC
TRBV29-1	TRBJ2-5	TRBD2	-	CSVVVAGRETQYF	TGCAGCGTTGTCGTAGCGGGGCGAGAGACCCAGTACTTC
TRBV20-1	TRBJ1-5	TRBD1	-	CSAREGTAGQPQHF	TGCAGTGCTAGAGAAGGGACAGCGGGGCAGCCCCAGCATTTT
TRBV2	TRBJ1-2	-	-	CASSESESWTAF	TGTGCCAGCAGTGAAAGCGAGTCCTGGACAGCCTTC
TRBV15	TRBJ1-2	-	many	CATSRGGGPNYGYTF	TGTGCCACCAGCAGAGGGGGGGGACCGAACTATGGCTACACCTTC
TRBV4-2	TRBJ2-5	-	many	CASSQVGKTQYF	TGTGCCAGCAGCCAAGTGGGAAAGACCCAGTACTTC
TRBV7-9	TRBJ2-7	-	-	CASSRPGTGAWEQYF	TGTGCCAGCAGTAGGCCCGGGACGGGGGCCTGGGAGCAGTACTTC
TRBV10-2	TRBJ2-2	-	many	CASSAERRGDPGELFF	TGCGCCAGCAGTGCTGAACGCCGAGGTGATCCCGGGGAGCTGTTTTTT
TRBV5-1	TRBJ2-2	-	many	CASSLLRLTGELFF	TGCGCCAGCAGCTTGCTCAGGTTGACCGGGGAGCTGTTTTTT
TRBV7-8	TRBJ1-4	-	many	CASSLTEATNEKLFF	TGTGCCAGCAGCTTAACCGAAGCAACTAATGAAAAACTGTTTTTT
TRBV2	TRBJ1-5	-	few	CASTPRSRNQPQHF	TGTGCCAGCACCCCGCGGAGCCGCAATCAGCCCCAGCATTTT
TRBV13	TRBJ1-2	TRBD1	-	CASSWGQDDVNGYTF	TGTGCCAGCAGCTGGGGACAGGATGATGTTAATGGCTACACCTTC
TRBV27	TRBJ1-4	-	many	CASAEKGLWEKLFF	TGTGCCAGCGCCGAGAAGGGACTCTGGGAAAAACTGTTTTTT
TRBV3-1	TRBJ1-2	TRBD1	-	CASSQGQGRNYGHTF	TGTGCCAGCAGCCAAGGACAGGGCCGAAACTATGGCCACACCTTC
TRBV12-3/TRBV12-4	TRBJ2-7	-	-	CASSTSGQYF	TGTGCCAGCAGTACCAGCGGGCAGTACTTC
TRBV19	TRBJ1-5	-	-	CASSISGGRQPQHF	TGTGCCAGTAGTATCTCCGGGGGCCGGCAGCCCCAGCATTTT
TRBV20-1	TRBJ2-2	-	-	CSARDQGKSDTGELFF	TGCAGTGCTAGAGATCAGGGGAAGTCGGACACCGGGGAGCTGTTTTTT
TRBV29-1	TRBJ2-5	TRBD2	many	CRPKREWVGETQYF	TGCAGACCGAAGCGGGAGTGGGTTGGAGAGACCCAGTACTTC
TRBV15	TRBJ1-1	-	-	CATSSGIGTANTEAFF	TGTGCCACCAGCAGTGGAATCGGGACGGCGAACACTGAAGCTTTCTTT
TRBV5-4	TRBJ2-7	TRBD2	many	CASSFETSGRGEQYF	TGTGCCAGCAGCTTCGAGACTAGCGGGCGCGGTGAGCAGTACTTC
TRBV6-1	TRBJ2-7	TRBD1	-	CASSLTGVAYEQYF	TGTGCCAGCAGCTTGACAGGGGTGGCCTACGAGCAGTACTTC
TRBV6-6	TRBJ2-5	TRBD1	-	CASRPGQGEETQYF	TGTGCCAGCAGGCCGGGACAGGGGGAAGAGACCCAGTACTTC
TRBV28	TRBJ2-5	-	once	CASSFGGYRETQYF	TGTGCCAGCAGTTTCGGCGGATACAGAGAGACCCAGTACTTC
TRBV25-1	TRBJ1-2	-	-	CASTPGGGYTF	TGTGCCAGCACCCCGGGGGGCGGCTACACCTTC
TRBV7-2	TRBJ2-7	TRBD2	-	CASSNPSGSPDEQYF	TGTGCCAGCTCAAACCCTAGCGGGTCCCCGGACGAGCAGTACTTC
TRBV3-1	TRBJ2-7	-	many	CASSPWVSYEQYF	TGTGCCAGCAGCCCATGGGTCTCCTACGAGCAGTACTTC
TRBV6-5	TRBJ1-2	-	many	CASSYSRGHGYTF	TGTGCCAGCAGTTACTCGAGGGGCCATGGCTACACCTTC
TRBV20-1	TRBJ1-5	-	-	CSARRLAGGNQPQHF	TGCAGTGCTAGGAGACTAGCGGGAGGCAATCAGCCCCAGCATTTT
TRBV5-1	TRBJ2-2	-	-	CASSPPAQNEGRELFF	TGCGCCAGCAGCCCCCCTGCCCAGAATGAGGGCCGGGAGCTGTTTTTT
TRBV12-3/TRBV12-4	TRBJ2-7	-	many	CASSSSGRDYEQYF	TGTGCCAGCAGTTCCTCAGGGAGAGACTACGAGCAGTACTTC
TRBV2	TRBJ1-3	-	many	CASRARGTSGNTIYF	TGTGCCAGCAGGGCGCGGGGGACCTCTGGAAACACCATATATTTT